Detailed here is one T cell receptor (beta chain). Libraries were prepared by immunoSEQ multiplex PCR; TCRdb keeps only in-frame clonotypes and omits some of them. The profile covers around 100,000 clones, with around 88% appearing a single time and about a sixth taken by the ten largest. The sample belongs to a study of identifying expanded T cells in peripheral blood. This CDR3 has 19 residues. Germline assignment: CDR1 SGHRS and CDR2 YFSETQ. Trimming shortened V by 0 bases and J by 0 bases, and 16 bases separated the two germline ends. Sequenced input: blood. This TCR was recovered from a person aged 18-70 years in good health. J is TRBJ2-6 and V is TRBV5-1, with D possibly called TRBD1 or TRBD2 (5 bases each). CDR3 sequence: CASSLAIRETSSGANVLTF. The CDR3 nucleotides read TGCGCCAGCAGCTTGGCCATCAGGGAGACCAGCTCTGGGGCCAACGTCCTGACTTTC.